In its sample, the clone carrying this T cell receptor beta chain was seen a few times. Its target is unknown. This record comes from a study of cytomegalovirus exposure and HLA in healthy donors. In the study overall: Earlier, approximately 110 million unique TCR beta sequences were recovered from 200 million or so T cells by an analysis.

A multiplex PCR was run with 60 Vbeta primers and 13 Jbeta primers. In the original processing: Roughly 10 million shared chains were among approximately 80 million unique TCR beta chains counted in a later analysis. Generated by immunoSEQ multiplex PCR, the TCRdb table keeps only in-frame clones and is missing some. V, J and clone size are those of that table, while D and trimming were read from the DNA. The sample holds 100,000 to 120,000 clones; 60% to 80% are singletons and the top ten take approximately 3%. Study results and caveats: For TCR beta chains, V- and J-gene trimming was later linked to a missense DCLRE1C variant. A later analysis appeared to link common viral pathogens to several of the most significant clusters.

Specimen: PBMCs. The receptor was derived from a man aged 30 to 39 in good health and CMV-seronegative.

The CDR3 spells CSVGRLNTEAFF. CDR3 nucleotide sequence: TGCAGCGTTGGCAGGTTGAACACTGAAGCTTTCTTT. The V call is TRBV29-1, the J call TRBJ1-1; D gene ambiguous. The CDR3 has 12 residues. Trimming took 4 bases from V and 0 from J, leaving 6 bases between them. In germline, CDR1 is SQVTM, CDR2 ANQGSEA.